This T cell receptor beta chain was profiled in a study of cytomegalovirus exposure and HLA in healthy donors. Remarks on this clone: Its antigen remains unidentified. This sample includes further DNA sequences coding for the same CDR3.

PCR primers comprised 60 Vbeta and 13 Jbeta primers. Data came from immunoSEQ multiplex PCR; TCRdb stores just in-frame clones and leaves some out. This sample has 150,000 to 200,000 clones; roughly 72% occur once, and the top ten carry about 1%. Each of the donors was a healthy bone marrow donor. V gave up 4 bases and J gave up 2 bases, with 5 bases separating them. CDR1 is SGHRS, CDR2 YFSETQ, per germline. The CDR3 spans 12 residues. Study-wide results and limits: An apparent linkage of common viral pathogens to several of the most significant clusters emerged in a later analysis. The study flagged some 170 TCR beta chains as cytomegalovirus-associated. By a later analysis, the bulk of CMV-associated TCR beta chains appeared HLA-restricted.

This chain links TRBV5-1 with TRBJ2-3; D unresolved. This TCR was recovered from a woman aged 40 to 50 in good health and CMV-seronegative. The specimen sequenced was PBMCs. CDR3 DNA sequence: TGCGCCAGCAGCCAGTCCACAGATACGCAGTATTTT. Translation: CASSQSTDTQYF.